A single T cell receptor (beta chain) is shown here with its context. Germline CDR1 reads SGDLS; CDR2 reads YYNGEE. The V and J ends lost 4 bases and 6 bases, in that order; junction bases with no gene match: 14. The CDR3 runs to 17 residues. This sample stems from a study of OX40 agonist ivuxolimab in advanced cancers. Some clones are missing from TCRdb's copy, which holds only in-frame ones; the method was immunoSEQ multiplex PCR. The data hold some 74,000 clones, with 85% to 95% observed a single time. The clonotype originates from an adult with an advanced solid tumor such as melanoma, head and neck, liver or kidney cancer. This chain joins TRBV9 and TRBJ2-1; TRBD2 matches 9 bases. The material sequenced was CD4+ or CD8+ T cells sorted from blood, taken in a trial of the OX40 agonist ivuxolimab. DNA of the CDR3: TGTGCCAGCAGCCAAGGACTAGCGCTGTTAAGAAGCAATGAGCAGTTCTTC. It encodes CASSQGLALLRSNEQFF.